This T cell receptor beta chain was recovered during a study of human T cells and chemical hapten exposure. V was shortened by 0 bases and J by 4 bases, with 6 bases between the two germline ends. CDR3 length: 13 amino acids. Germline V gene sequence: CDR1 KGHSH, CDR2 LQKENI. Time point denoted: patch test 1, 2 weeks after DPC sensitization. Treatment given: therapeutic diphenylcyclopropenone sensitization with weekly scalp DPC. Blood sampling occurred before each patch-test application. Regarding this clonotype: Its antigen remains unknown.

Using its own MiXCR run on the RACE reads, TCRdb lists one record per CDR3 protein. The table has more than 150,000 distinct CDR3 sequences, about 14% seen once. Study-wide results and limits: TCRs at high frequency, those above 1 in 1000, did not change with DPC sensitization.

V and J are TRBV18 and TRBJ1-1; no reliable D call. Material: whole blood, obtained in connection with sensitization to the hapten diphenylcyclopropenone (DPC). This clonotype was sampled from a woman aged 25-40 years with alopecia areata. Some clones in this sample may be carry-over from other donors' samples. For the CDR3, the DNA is TGTGCCAGCTCACCACCGAGCATCACTGAAGCTTTCTTT. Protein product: CASSPPSITEAFF. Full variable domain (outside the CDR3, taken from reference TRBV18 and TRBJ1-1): NAGVMQNPRHLVRRRGQEARLRCSPMKGHSHVYWYRQLPEEGLKFMVYLQKENIIDESGMPKERFSAEFPKEGPSILRIQQVVRGDSAAYFCASSPPSITEAFFGQGTRLTVV.